This TCR beta chain is drawn from a study of cytomegalovirus exposure and HLA in healthy donors. Study outcomes and limitations: Despite most TCR sequences being rare, some public TCRs occurred in many donors. The classifier was said to identify cytomegalovirus status with high specificity and sensitivity. A cluster of highly shared sequence variants was likely a sequencing artifact.

About this clone: Its antigen is not identified.

Primers: 60 Vbeta forward and 13 Jbeta reverse. Clones were sequenced by immunoSEQ multiplex PCR, and TCRdb holds only the in-frame ones, with some missing. Of under 200,000 clones listed, roughly 80% were seen once; the top ten hold roughly 0.5%. The sample was PBMCs. The TCR was taken from a woman aged 50 to 60 in good health and CMV-seronegative.

In DNA, the CDR3 is TGTGCCAGCAGGGAACAGGGAAAAGGTGAAAAACTGTTTTTT. It yields the protein CASREQGKGEKLFF. The chain employs TRBV2 and TRBJ1-4, with a possible D match to TRBD1 (6 bases). The V end was cut by 6 bases, the J end by 7 bases, with 15 bases between. CDR3 length equals 14 residues. The germline CDR1 and CDR2 sequences are SNHLY and FYNNEI.